The 20 T cell receptor beta chains presented below share a single source sample, sequenced in a study of vaccination effects on CD4 cells after COVID-19. Clones were read by immunoSEQ multiplex PCR, and TCRdb kept only the in-frame ones, dropping some. The sample gives 45,000 to 55,000 clones, 65% to 75% of which show up once; 4.5% to 5.5% is in the top ten. Subsequent to 10 days of culture, CD4+ T cells were isolated. The infection with SARS-CoV-2 (confirmed by PCR) occurred in this person between March and December 2020. Participants each got two BNT162b2 or mRNA-1273 vaccine doses. The antigens of these receptors remain unknown. Source: CD4+ T cells from PBMCs cultured without peptide, taken after COVID-19 vaccination. These receptors were collected from a human donor who had a prior SARS-CoV-2 infection.

The chain is built from TRBV7-3 and TRBJ1-1; D remains unclear. V was shortened by 3 bases and J by 6 bases, with 11 bases between the two germline ends. Germline CDR1 and CDR2: SGHTA and FQGTGA. This CDR3 is 13 amino acids long. CDR3 nucleotide sequence: TGTGCCAGCAGCTTTGACGGTAACGCTGAAGCTTTCTTT. Translating it yields CASSFDGNAEAFF.

V is TRBV7-8 and J is TRBJ2-7, with D unresolved. Trimming removed 2 bases from V and 3 bases from J, with 11 bases in between. The germline V gene has CDR1 SGHVS and CDR2 FQNEAQ. The length of the CDR3 is 14 residues. CDR3 region: CASSLLRQDYEQYF. CDR3 nucleotide sequence: TGTGCCAGCAGCTTACTCCGGCAGGACTACGAGCAGTACTTC.

CDR3 amino acids: CASSLGGLTNYGYTF. The CDR3 DNA reads TGTGCCAGCAGCTTAGGTGGCCTCACTAACTATGGCTACACCTTC. The chain has TRBV7-2 and TRBJ1-2; D gene unclear. Trimming removed 1 base at V and 0 bases at J, with 9 bases between. This CDR3 region has 15 residues. Germline values: CDR1 SGHTA, CDR2 FQGNSA.

The chain uses TRBV7-2 and TRBJ2-5; a weak D match, TRBD1 (6 bases). Germline-derived CDR1 and CDR2 are SGHTA and FQGNSA. The CDR3 is 16 residues long. The germline V and J ends were trimmed by 0 bases and 2 bases, with 13 bases remaining between them. CDR3 residues: CASSLAVTGIQETQYF. For the CDR3, the DNA is TGTGCCAGCAGCTTAGCTGTTACAGGGATTCAAGAGACCCAGTACTTC.

CDR3 in amino acids: CASSLPGTPPGYTF. Written as DNA, the CDR3 is TGTGCCAGCAGCTTGCCGGGAACCCCGCCCGGCTACACCTTC. This chain uses TRBV5-4 with TRBJ1-2; D gene unclear. The CDR3 sequence is 14 residues long. Trimming took 1 base from V and 8 from J, leaving 15 bases between them. Germline V gene lookup returns CDR1 SGHNT and CDR2 YYREEE (reference sequence).

The chain has TRBV7-2 and TRBJ2-3; no reliable D call. This CDR3 comprises 15 residues. The V gene lost 6 bases and the J gene lost 0 bases, with 13 bases spanning the gap. Germline assignment: CDR1 SGHTA and CDR2 FQGNSA. The CDR3 region has the DNA TGTGCCAGCAGGTCATTAAGGTATAGCACAGATACGCAGTATTTT. This sequence encodes CASRSLRYSTDTQYF.

This clone was detected only a few times. The chain carries TRBV6-5 and TRBJ2-5, with 7 nucleotides matching TRBD1. Per germline, CDR1 MNHEY and CDR2 SVGAGI. This CDR3 has 13 amino acids. V shed 5 bases and J 4 bases; nucleotides not matched to a gene: 4. In nucleotides, the CDR3 is TGTGCCAGCAGTCCGACAGGGCGAGAGACCCAGTACTTC. It translates to CASSPTGRETQYF.

In its sample, this clone was seen once. Relative to the germline gene, one junction end is altered; a read error may explain this. Within the sample, other DNA sequences also encode this same CDR3. The genes are TRBV7-2 and TRBJ1-4, with D perhaps matching TRBD1 (6 bases). The CDR3 is 15 amino acids. Germline V gene lookup returns CDR1 SGHTA and CDR2 FQGNSA. This chain's CDR3 is CASSLETGSREKLFF. CDR3 bases: TGTGCCAGCAGCTTAGAAACAGGGTCTCGGGAAAAATTGTTTTTT. The full variable domain, completed using reference TRBV7-2 and TRBJ1-4, is GAGVSQSPSNKVTEKGKDVELRCDPISGHTALYWYRQSLGQGLEFLIYFQGNSAPDKSGLPSDRFSAERTGGSVSTLTIQRTQQEDSAVYLCASSLETGSREKLFFGSGTQLSVL.

The chain combines TRBV5-8 with TRBJ2-7; the match to TRBD2 covers 8 bases. This CDR3 comprises 17 residues. V was clipped by 3 bases and J by 6 bases; unmatched bases: 17. Germline V gives CDR1 SGHTS, CDR2 YDEGEE. The CDR3 DNA is TGTGCCAGCAGCTACCCCGCTGGACTAGCTGGCGTTCCCGAGCAGTACTTC. This codes for CASSYPAGLAGVPEQYF. Based on the CDR3 plus reference TRBV5-8 and TRBJ2-7, the full variable domain is EAGVTQSPTHLIKTRGQQATLRCSPISGHTSVYWYQQALGLGLQFLLWYDEGEERNRGNFPPRFSGRQFPNYSSELNVNALELEDSALYLCASSYPAGLAGVPEQYFGPGTRLTVT.

The chain links TRBV7-2 to TRBJ2-3; 10 bases fit TRBD2. After removal of 5 bases from V and 6 bases from J, the junction contained 20 bases not matched to a gene. Germline CDR1 is SGHTA and CDR2 is FQGNSA. The length of the CDR3 is 19 residues. This chain's CDR3 is CASSLAAYGAGGPVDTQYF. In nucleotides, the CDR3 is TGTGCCAGCAGCCTCGCGGCATATGGAGCGGGAGGGCCGGTCGATACGCAGTATTTT.

This chain joins TRBV11-1 and TRBJ2-6; D is unresolved. The V end was cut by 1 base, the J end by 2 bases, with 6 bases between. The CDR3 extends over 15 amino acids. The germline V gene encodes CDR1 SGHAT and CDR2 FQDESV (reference sequence). The CDR3 region has the DNA TGTGCCAGCAGCTTAGGTCGGGCTGGGGCCAACGTCCTGACTTTC. It encodes CASSLGRAGANVLTF.

This rearrangement joins TRBV10-2 to TRBJ2-2; 7 bases match TRBD1. This CDR3 is 17 amino acids long. Germline V gene lookup returns CDR1 WSHSY and CDR2 SAAADI. J lost 7 bases, V lost 0 bases, and 11 bases had no gene match. The CDR3: CASSESPGQLQVGELFF. DNA of the CDR3: TGCGCCAGCAGTGAGTCCCCGGGACAGTTACAGGTCGGGGAGCTGTTTTTT.

The rearrangement joins TRBV11-2 to TRBJ1-4; D remains ambiguous. The ends were cut back, 10 bases at V and 5 bases at J, with 14 bases in the middle. The germline gives CDR1 SGHAT, CDR2 FQNNGV. This CDR3 comprises 13 residues. CDR3: CANPSRVNEKLFF. The CDR3 DNA follows: TGTGCCAACCCGTCGCGAGTAAATGAAAAACTGTTTTTT. Together with reference TRBV11-2 and TRBJ1-4, the CDR3 gives the full variable domain: EAGVAQSPRYKIIEKRQSVAFWCNPISGHATLYWYQQILGQGPKLLIQFQNNGVVDDSQLPKDRFSAERLKGVDSTLKIQPAKLEDSAVYLCANPSRVNEKLFFGSGTQLSVL.

V is TRBV7-9 and J is TRBJ2-1; D possibly corresponds to TRBD1 (6 bases). Germline V gene data show CDR1 as SEHNR and CDR2 as FQNEAQ (reference sequence). The CDR3 is 14 residues long. Deletions cut 5 bases from V and 7 bases from J, with 15 bases between. CDR3 sequence: CASSPPSGVNEQFF. The CDR3 DNA follows: TGTGCCAGCAGCCCGCCTTCAGGGGTGAATGAGCAGTTCTTC. The entire variable domain, with the rest obtained from reference TRBV7-9 and TRBJ2-1, is as follows: DTGVSQNPRHKITKRGQNVTFRCDPISEHNRLYWYRQTLGQGPEFLTYFQNEAQLEKSRLLSDRFSAERPKGSFSTLEIQRTEQGDSAMYLCASSPPSGVNEQFFGPGTRLTVL.

This clone was found once. The chain links TRBV3-1 (or the pseudogene TRBV3-2) to TRBJ2-5; 8 bases line up with TRBD2. V shed 4 bases and J 3 bases; nucleotides not matched to a gene: 7. In germline, CDR1 is LGHDT, CDR2 YNNKEL (reference sequence). The CDR3 consists of 15 residues. CDR3 nucleotide sequence: TGTGCCAGCAGCCCTAACTCGGGACTAGAAGAGACCCAGTACTTC. It codes for CASSPNSGLEETQYF.

The CDR3 here is CASSVTQVDANEQFF. The CDR3 coding sequence is TGTGCCAGCAGCGTGACACAGGTCGATGCCAATGAGCAGTTCTTC. This chain links TRBV9 with TRBJ2-1, with D possibly TRBD1 on 5 matching bases. Germline CDR1 and CDR2: SGDLS and YYNGEE. The CDR3 runs 15 residues. V was pared by 2 bases and J by 6 bases, with 15 bases between.

This clone has a handful of counts. The rearrangement uses TRBV7-2 and TRBJ2-3; D gene unclear. In germline, CDR1 is SGHTA, CDR2 FQGNSA. This CDR3 region has 13 residues. The V and J ends lost 4 bases and 1 base respectively, with 6 bases between them. The CDR3 DNA follows: TGTGCCAGCAGCTGGGGTGGCACAGATACGCAGTATTTT. Amino acid sequence: CASSWGGTDTQYF.

V and J are TRBV2 and TRBJ2-7; TRBD1 matches at 8 bases. The CDR3 covers 13 residues. J lost 5 bases, V lost 4 bases, and 4 bases had no gene match. Germline V lookup: CDR1 SNHLY, CDR2 FYNNEI. The CDR3 loop is CASSGTGRHEQYF. CDR3 in DNA: TGTGCCAGCAGTGGGACAGGGCGTCACGAGCAGTACTTC.

The chain combines TRBV9 with TRBJ2-1; D remains unclear. V lost 0 bases, J lost 4 bases, and 8 bases lay in between. Germline assignment: CDR1 SGDLS and CDR2 YYNGEE. The CDR3 runs to 14 residues. CDR3 bases: TGTGCCAGCAGCGTAGATCCGGGTTACAATGAGCAGTTCTTC. As protein: CASSVDPGYNEQFF.

The chain recombines TRBV29-1 with TRBJ2-5; the D gene is possibly TRBD2 (6 bases). The V end lost 7 bases, the J end lost 1 base, and 10 bases lay between the germline ends. This CDR3 has 12 residues. Germline V gene data show CDR1 as SQVTM and CDR2 as ANQGSEA. The CDR3 bases are TGCAGCGGTAGGGAGGCCCAAGAGACCCAGTACTTC. Its translation: CSGREAQETQYF.